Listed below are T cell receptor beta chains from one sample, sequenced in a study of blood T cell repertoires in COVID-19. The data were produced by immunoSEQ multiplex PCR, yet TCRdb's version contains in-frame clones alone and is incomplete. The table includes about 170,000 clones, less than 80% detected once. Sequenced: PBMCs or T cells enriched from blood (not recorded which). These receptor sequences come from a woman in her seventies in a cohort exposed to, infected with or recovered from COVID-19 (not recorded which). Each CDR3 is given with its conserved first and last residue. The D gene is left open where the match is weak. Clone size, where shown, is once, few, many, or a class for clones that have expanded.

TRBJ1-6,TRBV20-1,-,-,CSASGGGSSYNSPLHF,TGCAGTGCTAGTGGGGGAGGGAGCTCCTATAATTCACCCCTCCACTTT
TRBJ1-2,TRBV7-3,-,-,CASSLSTESGYTF,TGTGCCAGCAGCTTAAGTACAGAGAGTGGCTACACCTTC
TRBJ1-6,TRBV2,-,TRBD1,CASGQDTYNSPLHF,TGTGCCAGCGGACAGGATACCTATAATTCACCCCTCCACTTT
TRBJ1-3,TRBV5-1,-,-,CASSQKGGLSGNTIYF,TGCGCCAGCAGCCAAAAGGGGGGGCTCTCTGGAAACACCATATATTTT
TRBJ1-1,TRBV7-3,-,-,CASSLTSRNTEAFF,TGTGCCAGCAGCTTAACGAGTAGGAACACTGAAGCTTTCTTT
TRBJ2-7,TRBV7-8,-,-,CASSSGITSSYEQYF,TGTGCCAGCAGCTCCGGGATCACTAGCTCCTACGAGCAGTACTTC
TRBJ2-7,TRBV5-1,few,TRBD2,CASSFWREGYEQYF,TGCGCCAGCAGCTTCTGGCGGGAGGGCTACGAGCAGTACTTC
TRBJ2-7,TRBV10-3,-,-,CAIRSTQGEQYF,TGTGCCATCAGGTCGACACAAGGCGAGCAGTACTTC
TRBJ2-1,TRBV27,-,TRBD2,CASSFKGISSGSTYNEQFF,TGTGCCAGCAGTTTTAAGGGAATTTCTAGCGGGAGTACCTACAATGAGCAGTTCTTC
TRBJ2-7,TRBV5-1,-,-,CASSMTTGLEQYF,TGCGCCAGCAGCATGACCACAGGGCTCGAGCAGTACTTC
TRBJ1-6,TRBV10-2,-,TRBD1,CATRGQRSFSYNSPLHF,TGCGCCACCCGGGGACAGAGGTCCTTCTCCTATAATTCACCCCTCCACTTT
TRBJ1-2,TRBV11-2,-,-,CASSLDRVNGYTF,TGTGCCAGCAGCTTAGACAGGGTCAATGGCTACACCTTC
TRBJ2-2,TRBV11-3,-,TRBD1,CASSLDGTGVGTGELFF,TGTGCCAGCAGCTTAGACGGGACAGGGGTAGGAACCGGGGAGCTGTTTTTT
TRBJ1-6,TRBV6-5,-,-,CASRTDLYNSPLHF,TGTGCCAGCAGGACAGACCTATATAATTCACCCCTCCACTTT
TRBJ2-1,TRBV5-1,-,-,CASSFGDRTGEQFF,TGCGCCAGCAGCTTCGGTGACAGGACGGGCGAGCAGTTCTTC
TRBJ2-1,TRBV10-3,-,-,CAISDIGTNNEQFF,TGTGCCATCAGCGATATAGGGACAAACAATGAGCAGTTCTTC
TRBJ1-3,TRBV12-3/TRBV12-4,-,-,CASTWDRNTIYF,TGTGCCAGCACGTGGGACAGAAACACCATATATTTT
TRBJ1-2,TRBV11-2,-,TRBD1,CASSPRQGWYVGGYTF,TGTGCCAGCAGCCCACGACAGGGCTGGTATGTGGGTGGCTACACCTTC
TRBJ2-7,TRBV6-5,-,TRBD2,CASGGGYEQYF,TGTGCCAGCGGGGGGGGATACGAGCAGTACTTC
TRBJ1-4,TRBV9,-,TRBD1,CASSVKGGGREKLFF,TGTGCCAGCAGCGTGAAAGGGGGCGGTCGTGAAAAACTGTTTTTT
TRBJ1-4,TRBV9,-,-,CASSVDRAGEKLFF,TGTGCCAGCAGCGTAGACAGGGCGGGCGAAAAACTGTTTTTT
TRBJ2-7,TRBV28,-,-,CASSPTGSLSRNEQYF,TGTGCCAGCAGTCCCACAGGGAGTCTCTCGAGAAACGAGCAGTACTTC
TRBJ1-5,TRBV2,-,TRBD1,CASSGQGVQPQHF,TGTGCCAGCAGTGGACAGGGGGTTCAGCCCCAGCATTTT
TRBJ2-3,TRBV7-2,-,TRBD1,CASSSGQGADTQYF,TGTGCCAGCAGCTCAGGACAGGGGGCGGATACGCAGTATTTT
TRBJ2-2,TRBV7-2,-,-,CASSLMGAKTGELFF,TGTGCCAGCAGCTTAATGGGGGCTAAAACCGGGGAGCTGTTTTTT
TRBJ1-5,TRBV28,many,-,CASSLYRVGSNQPQHF,TGTGCCAGCAGTTTATACAGGGTGGGGAGCAATCAGCCCCAGCATTTT
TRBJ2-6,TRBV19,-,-,CASSISSGANVLTF,TGTGCCAGTAGTATATCTTCTGGGGCCAACGTCCTGACTTTC
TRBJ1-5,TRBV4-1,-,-,CASSQAVNQPQHF,TGCGCCAGCAGCCAGGCCGTCAATCAGCCCCAGCATTTT
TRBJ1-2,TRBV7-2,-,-,CASSFSYRDGYTF,TGTGCCAGCAGCTTCTCTTACAGGGATGGCTACACCTTC
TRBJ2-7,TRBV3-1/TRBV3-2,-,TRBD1,CASSHMGQGPYEQYF,TGTGCCAGCAGCCATATGGGACAGGGCCCCTACGAGCAGTACTTC
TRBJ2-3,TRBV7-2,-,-,CASSFYGSGDTQYF,TGTGCCAGCAGCTTTTACGGGTCGGGTGATACGCAGTATTTT
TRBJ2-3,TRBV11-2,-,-,CASSQGLATGTDTQYF,TGTGCCAGCAGCCAGGGCCTAGCGACGGGCACAGATACGCAGTATTTT
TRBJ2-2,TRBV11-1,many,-,CASSPGLGTGELFF,TGTGCCAGCAGCCCGGGACTGGGAACCGGGGAGCTGTTTTTT